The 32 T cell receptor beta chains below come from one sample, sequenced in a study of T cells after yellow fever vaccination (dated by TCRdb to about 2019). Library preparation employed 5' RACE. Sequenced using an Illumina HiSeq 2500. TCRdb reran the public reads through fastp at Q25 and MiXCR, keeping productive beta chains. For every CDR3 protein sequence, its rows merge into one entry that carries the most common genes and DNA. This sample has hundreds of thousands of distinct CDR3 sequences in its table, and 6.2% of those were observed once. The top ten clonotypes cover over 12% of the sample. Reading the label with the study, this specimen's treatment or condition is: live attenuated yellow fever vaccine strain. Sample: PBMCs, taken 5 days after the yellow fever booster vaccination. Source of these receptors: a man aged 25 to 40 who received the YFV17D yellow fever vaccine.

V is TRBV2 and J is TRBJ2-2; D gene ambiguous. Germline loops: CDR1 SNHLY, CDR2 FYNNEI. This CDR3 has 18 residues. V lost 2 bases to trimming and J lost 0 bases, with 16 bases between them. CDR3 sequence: CASSEPGEHSANTGELFF. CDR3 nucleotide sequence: TGTGCCAGCAGTGAACCGGGCGAACATTCCGCGAACACCGGGGAGCTGTTTTTT.

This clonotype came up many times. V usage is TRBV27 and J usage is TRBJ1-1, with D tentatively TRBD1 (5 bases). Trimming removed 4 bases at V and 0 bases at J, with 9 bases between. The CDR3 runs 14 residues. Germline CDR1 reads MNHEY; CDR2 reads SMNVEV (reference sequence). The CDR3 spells CASSSQGMNTEAFF. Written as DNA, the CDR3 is TGTGCCAGCAGTTCTCAGGGTATGAACACTGAAGCTTTCTTT.

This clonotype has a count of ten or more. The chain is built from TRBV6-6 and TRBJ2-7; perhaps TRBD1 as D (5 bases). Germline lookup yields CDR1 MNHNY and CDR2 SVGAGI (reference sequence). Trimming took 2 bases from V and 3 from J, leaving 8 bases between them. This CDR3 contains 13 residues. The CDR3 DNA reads TGTGCCAGCAGTTACCAACAGGACTACGAGCAGTACTTC. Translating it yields CASSYQQDYEQYF.

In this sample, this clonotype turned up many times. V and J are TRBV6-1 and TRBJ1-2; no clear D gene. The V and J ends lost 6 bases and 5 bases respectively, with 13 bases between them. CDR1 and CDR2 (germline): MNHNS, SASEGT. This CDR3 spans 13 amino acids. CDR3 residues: CASRVGGPYGYTF. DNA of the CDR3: TGTGCCAGCAGGGTGGGAGGACCGTATGGCTACACCTTC.

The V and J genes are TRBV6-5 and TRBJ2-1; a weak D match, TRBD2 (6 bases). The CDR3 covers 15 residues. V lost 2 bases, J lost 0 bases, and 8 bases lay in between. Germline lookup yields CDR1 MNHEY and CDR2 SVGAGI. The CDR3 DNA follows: TGTGCCAGCAGTTACGGGGGAGGCTCCTACAATGAGCAGTTCTTC. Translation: CASSYGGGSYNEQFF.

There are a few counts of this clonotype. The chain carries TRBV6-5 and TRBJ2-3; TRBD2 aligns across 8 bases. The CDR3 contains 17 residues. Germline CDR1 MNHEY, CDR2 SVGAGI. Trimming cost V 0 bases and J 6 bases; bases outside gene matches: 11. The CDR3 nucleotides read TGTGCCAGCAGTTACTCGTTTACTAGCGGTGGGGGGGATACGCAGTATTTT. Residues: CASSYSFTSGGGDTQYF.

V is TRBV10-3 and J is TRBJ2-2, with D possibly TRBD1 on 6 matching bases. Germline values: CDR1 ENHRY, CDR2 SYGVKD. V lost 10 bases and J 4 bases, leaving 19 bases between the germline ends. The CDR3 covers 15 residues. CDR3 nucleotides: TGTGCCACGAGACCAAGCCAGGGGCTCACCGGGGAGCTGTTTTTT. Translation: CATRPSQGLTGELFF.

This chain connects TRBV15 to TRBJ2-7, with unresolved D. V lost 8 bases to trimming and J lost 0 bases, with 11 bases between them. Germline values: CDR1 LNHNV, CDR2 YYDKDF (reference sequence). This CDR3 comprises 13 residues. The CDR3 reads CATQQQSSYEQYF. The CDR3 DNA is TGTGCCACCCAGCAGCAGAGCTCCTACGAGCAGTACTTC. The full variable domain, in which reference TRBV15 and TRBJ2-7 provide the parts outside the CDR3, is DAMVIQNPRYQVTQFGKPVTLSCSQTLNHNVMYWYQQKSSQAPKLLFHYYDKDFNNEADTPDNFQSRRPNTSFCFLDIRSPGLGDTAMYLCATQQQSSYEQYFGPGTRLTVT.

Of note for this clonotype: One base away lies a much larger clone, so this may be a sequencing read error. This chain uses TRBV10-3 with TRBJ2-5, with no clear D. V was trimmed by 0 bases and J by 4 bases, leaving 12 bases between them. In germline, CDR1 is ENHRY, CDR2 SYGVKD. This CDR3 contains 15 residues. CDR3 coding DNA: TGTGCCATCAGTGAGTCACTGGGATGGCCAGAGACCCAGTACTTC. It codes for CAISESLGWPETQYF.

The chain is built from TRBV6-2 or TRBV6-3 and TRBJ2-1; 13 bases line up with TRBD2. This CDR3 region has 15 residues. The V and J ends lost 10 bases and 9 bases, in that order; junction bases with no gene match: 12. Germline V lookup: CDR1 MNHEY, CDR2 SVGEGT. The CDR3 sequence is CAIRTLAGGGGEQFF. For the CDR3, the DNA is TGTGCCATCAGAACACTAGCGGGAGGGGGGGGTGAGCAGTTCTTC.

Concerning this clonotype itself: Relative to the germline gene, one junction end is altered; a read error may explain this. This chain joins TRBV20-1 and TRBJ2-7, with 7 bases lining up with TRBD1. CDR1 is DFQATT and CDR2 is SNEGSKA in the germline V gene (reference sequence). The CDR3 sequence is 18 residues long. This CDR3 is CCARPATGQLASNYEQYF. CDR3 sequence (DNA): TGCTGTGCTAGACCGGCTACGGGACAGTTGGCCTCAAACTACGAGCAGTACTTC.

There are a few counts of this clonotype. The CDR3: CASSIGPGQDGYEQYF. The CDR3 DNA sequence: TGTGCCAGTAGTATAGGCCCAGGACAGGACGGCTACGAGCAGTACTTC. The chain carries TRBV19 and TRBJ2-7, with 7 bases aligning to TRBD1. The germline CDR1 and CDR2 sequences are LNHDA and SQIVND (reference sequence). This CDR3 region has 16 residues. The V and J ends lost 1 base and 3 bases, in that order; junction bases with no gene match: 9.

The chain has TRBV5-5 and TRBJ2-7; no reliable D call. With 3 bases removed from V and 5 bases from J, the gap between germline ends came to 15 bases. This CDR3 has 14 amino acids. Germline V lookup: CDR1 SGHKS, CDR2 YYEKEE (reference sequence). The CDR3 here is CASSSRPTKNEQYF. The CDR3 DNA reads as TGTGCCAGCAGCTCGCGACCTACGAAAAACGAGCAGTACTTC.

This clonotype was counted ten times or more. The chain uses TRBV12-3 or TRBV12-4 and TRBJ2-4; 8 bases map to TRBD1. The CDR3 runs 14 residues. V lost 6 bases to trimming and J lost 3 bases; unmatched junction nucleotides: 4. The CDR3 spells CASSPGTGKNIQYF. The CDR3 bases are TGTGCCAGCAGCCCCGGGACAGGCAAAAACATTCAGTACTTC.

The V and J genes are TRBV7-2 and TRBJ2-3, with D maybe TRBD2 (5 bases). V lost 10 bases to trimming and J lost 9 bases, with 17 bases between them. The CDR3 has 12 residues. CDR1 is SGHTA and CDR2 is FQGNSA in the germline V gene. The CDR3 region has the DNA TGTGCCATCGGGGAGCGGACCGGGACGCAGTATTTT. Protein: CAIGERTGTQYF.

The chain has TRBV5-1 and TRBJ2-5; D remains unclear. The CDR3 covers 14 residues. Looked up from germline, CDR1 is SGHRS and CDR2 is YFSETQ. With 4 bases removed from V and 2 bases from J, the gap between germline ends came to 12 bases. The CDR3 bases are TGCGCCAGCAGCCGAGGCAAGGGACAAGAGACCCAGTACTTC. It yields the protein CASSRGKGQETQYF. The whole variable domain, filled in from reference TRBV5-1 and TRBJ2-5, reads KAGVTQTPRYLIKTRGQQVTLSCSPISGHRSVSWYQQTPGQGLQFLFEYFSETQRNKGNFPGRFSGRQFSNSRSEMNVSTLELGDSALYLCASSRGKGQETQYFGPGTRLLVL.

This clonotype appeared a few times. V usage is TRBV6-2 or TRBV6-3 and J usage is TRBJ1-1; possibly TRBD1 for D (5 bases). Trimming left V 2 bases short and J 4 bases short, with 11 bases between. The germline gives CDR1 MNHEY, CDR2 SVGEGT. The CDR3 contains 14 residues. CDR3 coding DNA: TGTGCCAGCAGTTACGCCGAAGGGGTCACTGAAGCTTTCTTT. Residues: CASSYAEGVTEAFF.

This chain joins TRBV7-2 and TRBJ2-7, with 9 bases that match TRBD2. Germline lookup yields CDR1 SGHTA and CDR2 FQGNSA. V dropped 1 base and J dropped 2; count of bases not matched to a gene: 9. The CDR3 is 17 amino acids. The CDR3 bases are TGTGCCAGCAGCTTAGGGCTAGCGGGAAAGGGGGCCTACGAGCAGTACTTC. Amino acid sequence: CASSLGLAGKGAYEQYF.

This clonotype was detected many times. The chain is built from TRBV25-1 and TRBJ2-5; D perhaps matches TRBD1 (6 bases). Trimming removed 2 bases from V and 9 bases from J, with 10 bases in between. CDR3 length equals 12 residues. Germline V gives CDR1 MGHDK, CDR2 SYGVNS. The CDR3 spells CASSEGGRAQYF. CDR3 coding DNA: TGTGCCAGCAGTGAAGGGGGCCGGGCCCAGTACTTC.

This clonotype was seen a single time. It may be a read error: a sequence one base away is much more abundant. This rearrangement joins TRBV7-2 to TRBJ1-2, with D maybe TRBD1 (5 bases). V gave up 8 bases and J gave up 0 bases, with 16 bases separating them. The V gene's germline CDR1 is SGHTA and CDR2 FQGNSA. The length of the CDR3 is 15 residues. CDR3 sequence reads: CASGLTGGPNYGYTF. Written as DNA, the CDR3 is TGTGCCAGCGGCCTTACAGGAGGACCTAACTATGGCTACACCTTC.

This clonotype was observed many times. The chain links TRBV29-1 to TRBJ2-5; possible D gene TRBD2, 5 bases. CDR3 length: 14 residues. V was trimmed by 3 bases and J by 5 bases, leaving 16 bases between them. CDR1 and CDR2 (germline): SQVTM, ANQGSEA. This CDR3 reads CSVDWERRGETQYF. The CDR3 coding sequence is TGCAGCGTTGATTGGGAGCGGAGAGGGGAGACCCAGTACTTC.

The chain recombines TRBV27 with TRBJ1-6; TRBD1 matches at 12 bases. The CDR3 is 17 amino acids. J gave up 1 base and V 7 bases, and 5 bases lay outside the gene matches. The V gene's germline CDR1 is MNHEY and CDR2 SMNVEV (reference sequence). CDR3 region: CASNLGQGASYNSPLHF. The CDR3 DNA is TGTGCCAGCAATTTGGGACAGGGGGCATCCTATAATTCACCCCTCCACTTT.

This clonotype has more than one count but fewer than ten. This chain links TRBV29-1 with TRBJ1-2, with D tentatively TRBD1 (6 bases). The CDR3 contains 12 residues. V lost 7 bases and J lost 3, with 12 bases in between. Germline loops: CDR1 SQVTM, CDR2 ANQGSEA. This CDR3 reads CSAPSGDYGYTF. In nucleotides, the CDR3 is TGCAGCGCTCCATCAGGGGACTATGGCTACACCTTC.

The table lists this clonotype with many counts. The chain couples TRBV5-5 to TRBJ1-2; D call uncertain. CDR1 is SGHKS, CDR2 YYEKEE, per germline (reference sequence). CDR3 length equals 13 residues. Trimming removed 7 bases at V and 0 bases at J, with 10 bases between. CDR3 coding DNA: TGTGCCAGCTTAAGGGAACCTAACTATGGCTACACCTTC. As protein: CASLREPNYGYTF.

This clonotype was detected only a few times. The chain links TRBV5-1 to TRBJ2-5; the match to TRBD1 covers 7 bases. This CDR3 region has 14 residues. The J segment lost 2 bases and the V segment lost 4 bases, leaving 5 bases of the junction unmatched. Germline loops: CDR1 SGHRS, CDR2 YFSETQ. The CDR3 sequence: CASSKPGQQETQYF. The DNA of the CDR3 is TGCGCCAGCAGCAAACCGGGACAGCAAGAGACCCAGTACTTC.

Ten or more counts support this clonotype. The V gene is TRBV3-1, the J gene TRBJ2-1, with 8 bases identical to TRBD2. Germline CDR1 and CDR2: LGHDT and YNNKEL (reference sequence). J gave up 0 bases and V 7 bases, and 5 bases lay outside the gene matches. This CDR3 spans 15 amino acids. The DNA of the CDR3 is TGTGCCAGCAATCTAGCGGGTCTCTCCTACAATGAGCAGTTCTTC. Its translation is CASNLAGLSYNEQFF.

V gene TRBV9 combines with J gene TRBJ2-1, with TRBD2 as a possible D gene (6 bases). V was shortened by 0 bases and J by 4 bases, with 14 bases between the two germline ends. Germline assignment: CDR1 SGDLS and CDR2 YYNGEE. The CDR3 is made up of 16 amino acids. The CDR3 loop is CASSVAPIGSYNEQFF. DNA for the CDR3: TGTGCCAGCAGCGTAGCCCCTATCGGGAGTTACAATGAGCAGTTCTTC.

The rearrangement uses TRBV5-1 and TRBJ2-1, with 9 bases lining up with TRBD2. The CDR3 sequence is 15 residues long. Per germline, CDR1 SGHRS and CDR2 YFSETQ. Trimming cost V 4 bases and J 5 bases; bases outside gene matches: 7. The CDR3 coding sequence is TGCGCCAGCAGCCCAGCGGGAGGAGGGGACAATGAGCAGTTCTTC. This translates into CASSPAGGGDNEQFF.

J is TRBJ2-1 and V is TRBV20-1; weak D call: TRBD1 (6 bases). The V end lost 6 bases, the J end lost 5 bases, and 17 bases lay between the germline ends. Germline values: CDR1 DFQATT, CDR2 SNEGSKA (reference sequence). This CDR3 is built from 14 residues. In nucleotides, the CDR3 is TGCAGTGCCCGCAGGGGTAGTGGGGACAATGAGCAGTTCTTC. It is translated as CSARRGSGDNEQFF.

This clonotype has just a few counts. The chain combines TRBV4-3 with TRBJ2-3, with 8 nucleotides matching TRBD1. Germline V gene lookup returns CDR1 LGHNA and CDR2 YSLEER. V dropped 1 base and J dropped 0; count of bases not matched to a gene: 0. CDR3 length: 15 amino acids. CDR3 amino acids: CASSQGQGSTDTQYF. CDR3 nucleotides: TGCGCCAGCAGCCAAGGACAGGGGAGCACAGATACGCAGTATTTT.

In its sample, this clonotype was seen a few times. The CDR3 protein is CSVVKGSGTEAFF. As DNA, the CDR3 is TGCAGCGTTGTCAAAGGGAGCGGTACTGAAGCTTTCTTT. This chain links TRBV29-1 with TRBJ1-1; D unclear. This CDR3 has 13 amino acids. The V and J ends lost 4 bases and 5 bases respectively, with 14 bases between them. In germline, CDR1 is SQVTM, CDR2 ANQGSEA.

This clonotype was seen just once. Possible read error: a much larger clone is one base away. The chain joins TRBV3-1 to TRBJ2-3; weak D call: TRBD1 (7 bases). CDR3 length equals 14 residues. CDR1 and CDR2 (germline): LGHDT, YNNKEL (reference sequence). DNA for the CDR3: TGTGCCTGCAGCCAGGGGGGAAGCACAGATACGCAGTATTTT. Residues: CACSQGGSTDTQYF.